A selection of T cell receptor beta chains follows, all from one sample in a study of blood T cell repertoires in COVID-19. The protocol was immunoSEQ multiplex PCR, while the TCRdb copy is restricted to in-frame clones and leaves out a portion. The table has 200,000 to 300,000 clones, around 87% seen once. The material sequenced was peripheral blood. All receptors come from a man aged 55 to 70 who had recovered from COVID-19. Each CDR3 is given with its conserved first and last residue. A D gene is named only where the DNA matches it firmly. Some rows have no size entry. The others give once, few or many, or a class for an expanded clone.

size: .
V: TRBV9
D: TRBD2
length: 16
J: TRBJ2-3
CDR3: CASSAQLADYTDTQYF
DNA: TGTGCCAGCAGCGCGCAACTAGCGGACTACACAGATACGCAGTATTTT

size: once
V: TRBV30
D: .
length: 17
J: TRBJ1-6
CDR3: CAWSVMGRAGDNSPLHF
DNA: TGTGCCTGGAGTGTAATGGGCAGGGCGGGAGATAATTCACCCCTCCACTTT

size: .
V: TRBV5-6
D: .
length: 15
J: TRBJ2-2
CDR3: CASSPVRPNTGELFF
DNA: TGTGCCAGCAGCCCCGTCAGGCCGAACACCGGGGAGCTGTTTTTT

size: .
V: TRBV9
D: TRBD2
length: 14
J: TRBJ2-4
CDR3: CASSVSGGKNIQYF
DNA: TGTGCCAGCAGCGTTTCGGGGGGGAAAAACATTCAGTACTTC

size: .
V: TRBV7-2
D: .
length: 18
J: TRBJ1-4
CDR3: CASRPQSRGAYGNEKLFF
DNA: TGTGCCAGCAGGCCCCAATCCCGGGGGGCGTATGGTAATGAAAAACTGTTTTTT

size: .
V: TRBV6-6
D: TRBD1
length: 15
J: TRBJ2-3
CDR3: CASNRDRGNRDTQYF
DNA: TGTGCCAGCAACCGGGACAGGGGGAATAGAGATACGCAGTATTTT

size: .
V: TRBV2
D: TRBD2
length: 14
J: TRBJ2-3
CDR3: CASSEATSPDTQYF
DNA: TGTGCCAGCAGTGAAGCGACTAGCCCAGATACGCAGTATTTT

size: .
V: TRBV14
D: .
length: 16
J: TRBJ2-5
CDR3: CASSQELGQPTETQYF
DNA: TGTGCCAGCAGCCAAGAACTCGGACAGCCTACGGAGACCCAGTACTTC

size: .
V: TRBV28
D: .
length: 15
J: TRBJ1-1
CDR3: CASSLSDMLNTEAFF
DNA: TGTGCCAGCAGTTTATCGGACATGCTGAACACTGAAGCTTTCTTT

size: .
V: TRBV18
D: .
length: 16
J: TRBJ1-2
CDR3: CASSSTQQGTHYGYTF
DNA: TGTGCCAGCTCATCGACTCAACAGGGTACCCACTATGGCTACACCTTC

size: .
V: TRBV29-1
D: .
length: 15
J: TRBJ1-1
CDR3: CSAPAGGAKNTEAFF
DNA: TGCAGCGCTCCGGCCGGGGGGGCGAAGAACACTGAAGCTTTCTTT

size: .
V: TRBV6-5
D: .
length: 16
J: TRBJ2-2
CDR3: CASSYSKSGYTGELFF
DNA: TGTGCCAGCAGTTACTCGAAGTCGGGGTACACCGGGGAGCTGTTTTTT

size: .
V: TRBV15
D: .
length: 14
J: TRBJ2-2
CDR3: CATSRDWSTGELFF
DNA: TGTGCCACCAGCAGAGATTGGAGCACCGGGGAGCTGTTTTTT

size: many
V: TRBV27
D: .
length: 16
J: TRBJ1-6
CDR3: CASSFGVPGASSPLHF
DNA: TGTGCCAGCAGTTTCGGGGTCCCAGGGGCTAGTTCACCCCTCCACTTT

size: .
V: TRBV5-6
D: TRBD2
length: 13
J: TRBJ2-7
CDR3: CASSKGTSSEQYF
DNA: TGTGCCAGCAGCAAAGGGACTAGCTCCGAGCAGTACTTC

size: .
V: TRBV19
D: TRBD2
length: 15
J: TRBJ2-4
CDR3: CASSISGGRRNIQYF
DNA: TGTGCCAGTAGTATTTCGGGGGGGCGGCGAAACATTCAGTACTTC

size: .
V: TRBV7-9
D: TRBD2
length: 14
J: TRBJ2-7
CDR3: CASEGPSGDYEQYF
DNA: TGTGCCAGCGAGGGGCCTAGCGGCGACTACGAGCAGTACTTC

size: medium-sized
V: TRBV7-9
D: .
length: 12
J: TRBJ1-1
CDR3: CASSLGAGEAFF
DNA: TGTGCCAGCAGCTTAGGAGCAGGTGAAGCTTTCTTT

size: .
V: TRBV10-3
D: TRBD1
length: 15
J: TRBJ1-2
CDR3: CAIRAITGGDYGYTF
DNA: TGTGCCATCAGAGCTATAACAGGGGGCGACTATGGCTACACCTTC

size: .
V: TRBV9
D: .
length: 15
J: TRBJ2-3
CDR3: CASSPRPGRTDTQYF
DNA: TGTGCCAGCAGCCCCCGGCCGGGAAGGACAGATACGCAGTATTTT

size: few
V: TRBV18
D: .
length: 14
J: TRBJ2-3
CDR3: CASSPAGATDTQYF
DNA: TGTGCCAGCTCACCGGCGGGGGCAACAGATACGCAGTATTTT

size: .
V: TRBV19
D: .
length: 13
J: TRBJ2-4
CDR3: CASKVQGENIQYF
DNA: TGTGCCAGTAAGGTCCAGGGCGAAAACATTCAGTACTTC

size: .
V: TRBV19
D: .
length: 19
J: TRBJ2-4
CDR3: CASSMSLGGPGNAKNIQYF
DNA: TGTGCCAGTAGTATGTCCTTGGGGGGGCCAGGTAACGCCAAAAACATTCAGTACTTC

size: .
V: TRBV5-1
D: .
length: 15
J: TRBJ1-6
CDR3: CASSSSRDSNSPLHF
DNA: TGCGCCAGCAGCTCGTCACGGGACTCAAATTCACCCCTCCACTTT

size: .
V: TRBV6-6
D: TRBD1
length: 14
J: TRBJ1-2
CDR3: CACTDRGQLFGYTF
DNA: TGTGCCTGTACCGACCGGGGACAGTTGTTTGGCTACACCTTC

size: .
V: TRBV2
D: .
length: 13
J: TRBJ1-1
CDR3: CASSVAGYTEAFF
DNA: TGTGCCAGCAGTGTGGCAGGTTACACTGAAGCTTTCTTT

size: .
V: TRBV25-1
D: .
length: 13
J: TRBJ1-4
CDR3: CASKRAPNEKLFF
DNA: TGTGCCAGCAAGAGGGCGCCCAATGAAAAACTGTTTTTT

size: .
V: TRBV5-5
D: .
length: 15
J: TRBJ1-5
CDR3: CASSQSNRAREPQHF
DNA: TGTGCCAGCAGTCAATCCAACAGGGCTAGGGAGCCCCAGCATTTT

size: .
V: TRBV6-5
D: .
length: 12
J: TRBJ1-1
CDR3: CASSRTVTEAFF
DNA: TGTGCCAGCAGTCGGACAGTCACTGAAGCTTTCTTT

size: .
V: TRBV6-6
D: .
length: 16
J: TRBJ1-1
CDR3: CASRPRGGVGDTEAFF
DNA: TGTGCCAGCAGACCGAGGGGGGGCGTAGGGGACACTGAAGCTTTCTTT

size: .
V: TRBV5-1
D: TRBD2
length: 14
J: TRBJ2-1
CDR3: CASSWNTGGHEQFF
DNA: TGCGCCAGCAGTTGGAATACGGGGGGGCATGAGCAGTTCTTC

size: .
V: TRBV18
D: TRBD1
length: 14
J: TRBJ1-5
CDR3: CASSPGQGSSPQHF
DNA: TGTGCCAGCTCACCGGGACAGGGCTCGTCCCCCCAGCATTTT

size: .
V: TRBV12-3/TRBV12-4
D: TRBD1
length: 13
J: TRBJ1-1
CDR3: CASSTRQGAEAFF
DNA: TGTGCCAGCAGTACCCGACAGGGTGCTGAAGCTTTCTTT